These 5 T cell receptor beta chains originate from one sample sequenced in a study of blood T cells in healthy people across ages. PCR was performed a second time for about 7 to 12 cycles using a sample-barcoded 5' primer and a J-beta primer mix. TCRdb fed the 5' RACE reads into MiXCR, producing one record per CDR3 protein. The sample carries about 570,000 distinct CDR3 sequences, approximately 27% recorded once. Sequencing was carried out using blood. Receptor source: a woman in her 70s in good health.

This chain joins TRBV5-1 and TRBJ1-1, with D perhaps TRBD1 (5 bases). The CDR3 contains 13 residues. Germline V gene lookup returns CDR1 SGHRS and CDR2 YFSETQ. The V and J ends lost 7 bases and 1 base respectively, with 11 bases between them. The CDR3 nucleotides are TGCGCCAGCCGGTCGGGGGAGAACACTGAAGCTTTCTTT. Translated: CASRSGENTEAFF. Drawing the rest from reference TRBV5-1 and TRBJ1-1, the complete variable domain is KAGVTQTPRYLIKTRGQQVTLSCSPISGHRSVSWYQQTPGQGLQFLFEYFSETQRNKGNFPGRFSGRQFSNSRSEMNVSTLELGDSALYLCASRSGENTEAFFGQGTRLTVV.

The chain couples TRBV5-6 to TRBJ2-3, with 11 bases identical to TRBD2. The CDR3 is 17 amino acids. Germline V CDR1 and CDR2: SGHDT, YYEEEE. Trimming removed 0 bases from V and 6 bases from J; junction bases left unmatched: 9. CDR3 coding DNA: TGTGCCAGCAGCTTGGAATTAGCGGGAGGGCCGATGGATACGCAGTATTTT. Amino acid sequence: CASSLELAGGPMDTQYF. Full variable domain (rest looked up from reference TRBV5-6 and TRBJ2-3): DAGVTQSPTHLIKTRGQQVTLRCSPKSGHDTVSWYQQALGQGPQFIFQYYEEEERQRGNFPDRFSGHQFPNYSSELNVNALLLGDSALYLCASSLELAGGPMDTQYFGPGTRLTVL.

This clonotype has ten or more counts. This chain joins TRBV3-1 and TRBJ2-1, with D possibly being TRBD2 (5 bases). The germline V gene encodes CDR1 LGHDT and CDR2 YNNKEL (reference sequence). Between the trimmed V and J ends, which lost 0 bases and 4 bases, there was a span of 13 bases. The CDR3 is 16 amino acids. The CDR3 here is CASSQDGSSGYNEQFF. The CDR3, as DNA: TGTGCCAGCAGCCAAGATGGGAGCTCCGGGTACAATGAGCAGTTCTTC.

The sample holds a few counts of this clonotype. The chain uses TRBV20-1 and TRBJ2-1; no reliable D call. The CDR3 spans 14 residues. V was cut by 3 bases and J by 5 bases, with 14 bases left in between. Germline V gene sequence: CDR1 DFQATT, CDR2 SNEGSKA (reference sequence). The CDR3 protein is CSASWRGPNNEQFF. DNA for the CDR3: TGCAGTGCTAGCTGGCGAGGTCCTAACAATGAGCAGTTCTTC.

This clonotype turned up a few times. The chain links TRBV11-2 to TRBJ1-1; D unclear. CDR1 is SGHAT and CDR2 is FQNNGV in the germline V gene. The germline V and J ends were trimmed by 4 bases and 4 bases, with 16 bases remaining between them. The CDR3 totals 15 residues. CDR3 protein: CASSSPTVGVTEAFF. The CDR3 coding sequence is TGTGCCAGCAGCTCACCTACAGTTGGGGTCACTGAAGCTTTCTTT.